These 5 T cell receptor beta chains came from one sample sequenced in a study of shared clonotypes between healthy human individuals. The protocol was immunoSEQ multiplex PCR, while the TCRdb copy is restricted to in-frame clones and leaves out a portion. Of about 1.5 million clones listed, approximately 96% are singletons. The specimen sequenced was naive CD4+ T cells sorted from blood. Subset of the sample: CD45RA+ positively selected. The receptors originated from a man under 40 in good health.

The rearrangement links TRBV25-1 to TRBJ2-2; 8 nucleotides line up with TRBD1. V shed 3 bases and J 7 bases; nucleotides not matched to a gene: 13. The germline CDR1 and CDR2 sequences are MGHDK and SYGVNS. This CDR3 contains 17 residues. CDR3 residues: CASSDDLKTGVGGELFF. CDR3 bases: TGTGCCAGCAGTGATGACCTAAAGACAGGGGTCGGCGGGGAGCTGTTTTTT. Looking up the rest from reference TRBV25-1 and TRBJ2-2 gives the full variable domain: EADIYQTPRYLVIGTGKKITLECSQTMGHDKMYWYQQDPGMELHLIHYSYGVNSTEKGDLSSESTVSRIRTEHFPLTLESARPSHTSQYLCASSDDLKTGVGGELFFGEGSRLTVL.

The chain combines TRBV27 with TRBJ1-3, with a weak D call TRBD1 (5 bases). Germline V CDR1 and CDR2: MNHEY, SMNVEV (reference sequence). The CDR3 has 16 amino acids. V lost 4 bases and J 0 bases, leaving 13 bases between the germline ends. DNA for the CDR3: TGTGCCAGCAGTTGGGGACCGCCGAGCTCTGGAAACACCATATATTTT. Its translation is CASSWGPPSSGNTIYF.

The rearrangement links TRBV7-9 to TRBJ2-7, with 8 bases fitting TRBD1. Germline V CDR1 and CDR2: SEHNR, FQNEAQ (reference sequence). CDR3 length: 12 residues. The ends lost 6 bases at V and 2 bases at J; junction bases unmatched: 0. CDR3 coding DNA: TGTGCCAGCAGACAGGGGGCCTACGAGCAGTACTTC. It translates to CASRQGAYEQYF. The full variable domain, rest sourced from reference TRBV7-9 and TRBJ2-7, is DTGVSQNPRHKITKRGQNVTFRCDPISEHNRLYWYRQTLGQGPEFLTYFQNEAQLEKSRLLSDRFSAERPKGSFSTLEIQRTEQGDSAMYLCASRQGAYEQYFGPGTRLTVT.

The chain employs TRBV28 and TRBJ2-7, with 9 bases identical to TRBD1. This CDR3 comprises 14 residues. CDR1 is MDHEN and CDR2 is SYDVKM in the germline V gene. V lost 8 bases and J lost 5; bases outside the gene matches: 10. CDR3 region: CASHGTGRFHEQYF. The CDR3 DNA follows: TGTGCCAGCCACGGGACAGGGCGTTTCCACGAGCAGTACTTC.

This chain joins TRBV9 and TRBJ2-3; TRBD1 agrees at 10 bases. J gave up 10 bases and V 3 bases, and 8 bases lay outside the gene matches. This CDR3 is built from 14 residues. Germline-derived CDR1 and CDR2 are SGDLS and YYNGEE. CDR3 coding DNA: TGTGCCAGCAGCGCTTCGGGACAGGGGAGCGCGCAGTATTTT. Amino acids: CASSASGQGSAQYF.